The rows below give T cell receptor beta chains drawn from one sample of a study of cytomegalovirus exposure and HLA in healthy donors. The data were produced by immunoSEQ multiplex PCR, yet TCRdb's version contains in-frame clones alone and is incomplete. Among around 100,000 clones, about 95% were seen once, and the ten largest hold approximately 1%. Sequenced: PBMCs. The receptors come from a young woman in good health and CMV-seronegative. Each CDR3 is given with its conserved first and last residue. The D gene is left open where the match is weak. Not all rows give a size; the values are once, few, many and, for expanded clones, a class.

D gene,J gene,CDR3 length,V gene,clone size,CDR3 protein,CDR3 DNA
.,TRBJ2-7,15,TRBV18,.,CASSPLNGSSYEQYF,TGTGCCAGCTCACCATTAAACGGTAGCTCCTACGAGCAGTACTTC
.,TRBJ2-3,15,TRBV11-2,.,CASSLESTLTDTQYF,TGTGCCAGCAGCTTAGAATCTACTTTGACAGATACGCAGTATTTT
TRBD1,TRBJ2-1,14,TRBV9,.,CASSAGQGGGEQFF,TGTGCCAGCAGCGCGGGACAGGGGGGTGGTGAGCAGTTCTTC
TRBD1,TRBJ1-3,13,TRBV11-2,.,CASSFQGANTIYF,TGTGCCAGCAGCTTCCAGGGGGCAAACACCATATATTTT
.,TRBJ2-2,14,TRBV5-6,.,CASTEVHDTGELFF,TGTGCCAGCACGGAGGTACACGACACCGGGGAGCTGTTTTTT
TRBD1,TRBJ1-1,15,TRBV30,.,CAWDASGTGGPNAFF,TGTGCCTGGGACGCATCCGGGACAGGGGGACCTAACGCTTTCTTT
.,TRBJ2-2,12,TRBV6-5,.,CASRQRSGELFF,TGTGCCAGCAGACAGAGATCCGGGGAGCTGTTTTTT
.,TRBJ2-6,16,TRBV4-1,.,CASTPLEASGANVLTF,TGCGCCAGCACCCCTCTTGAGGCCTCTGGGGCCAACGTCCTGACTTTC
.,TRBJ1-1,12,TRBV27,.,CASSSGTRGAFF,TGTGCCAGCAGCTCCGGGACACGAGGAGCTTTCTTT
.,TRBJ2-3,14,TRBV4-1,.,CASSQDSGTDTQYF,TGCGCCAGCAGCCAAGATAGCGGCACAGATACGCAGTATTTT
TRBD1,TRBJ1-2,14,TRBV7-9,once,CASNSQGQVDGYTF,TGTGCCAGCAACTCGCAAGGACAGGTCGATGGCTACACCTTC
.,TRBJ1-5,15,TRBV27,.,CASSPKQGSNQPQHF,TGTGCCAGCAGCCCCAAACAGGGTAGCAATCAGCCCCAGCATTTT